The rows below give T cell receptor beta chains drawn from one sample of a study of post-analysis software for immune sequencing data. From the PCR reads, TCRdb called clonotypes with MiXCR, one entry per CDR3 protein. Here the sample spans hundreds of thousands of distinct CDR3 sequences, approximately 53% being singletons. The sequencing sample was made of blood. The receptors shown here come from a girl aged 10 to 17 with multiple sclerosis. CDR3s include the opening cysteine and the closing phenylalanine or tryptophan. Fields, in order: clone size, V gene, D gene, J gene, CDR3 length, CDR3 protein, CDR3 DNA. A D gene is named only where the DNA matches it firmly. Clone size is not always given. Where it is, it says once, few, many or a class for expanded clones.

-	TRBV10-2	TRBD1	TRBJ2-7	15	CASTERQGISYEQYF	TGCGCCAGCACCGAGAGACAGGGGATCTCCTACGAGCAGTACTTC
-	TRBV12-3/TRBV12-4	-	TRBJ2-4	16	CASSFSPGLTKNIQYF	TGTGCCAGCAGTTTTTCCCCCGGGCTCACCAAAAACATTCAGTACTTC
-	TRBV29-1	-	TRBJ1-2	13	CSTERLRLGGYTF	TGCAGCACCGAAAGGCTGAGGCTCGGGGGCTACACCTTC
few	TRBV18	TRBD1	TRBJ2-7	15	CASSPEGQGAYEQYF	TGTGCCAGCTCACCCGAGGGACAGGGGGCCTACGAGCAGTACTTC
-	TRBV29-1	-	TRBJ1-4	15	CSVEETAGGAGKLFF	TGCAGCGTTGAAGAAACAGCCGGGGGAGCGGGAAAACTGTTTTTT
-	TRBV12-5	TRBD1	TRBJ2-7	16	CASGLVRTGQTYEQYF	TGTGCTAGTGGTTTGGTACGGACAGGGCAAACCTACGAGCAGTACTTC
-	TRBV7-2	-	TRBJ2-4	14	CASSPEGKSGIQYF	TGTGCCAGCAGCCCAGAGGGGAAGAGCGGCATTCAGTACTTC
-	TRBV3-1	-	TRBJ2-7	15	CASSQDPRASYEQYF	TGTGCCAGCAGCCAGGACCCAAGAGCGTCCTACGAGCAGTACTTC
few	TRBV7-9	TRBD2	TRBJ2-7	14	CASSSSGSPYEQYF	TGTGCCAGCAGTTCTAGCGGGAGCCCCTACGAGCAGTACTTC
-	TRBV29-1	-	TRBJ2-6	16	CSVIGGALSGANVLTF	TGCAGCGTTATCGGAGGGGCCCTCTCCGGGGCCAACGTCCTGACTTTC
-	TRBV25-1	-	TRBJ1-2	15	CASSVAGEGYYGYTF	TGTGCCAGCAGTGTAGCCGGGGAAGGCTACTATGGCTACACCTTC
-	TRBV29-1	-	TRBJ2-1	13	CSGRQPDYNEQFF	TGCAGCGGTAGACAGCCGGATTACAATGAGCAGTTCTTC
few	TRBV5-6	TRBD2	TRBJ2-7	18	CASSLGPPGGPPSYEQYF	TGTGCCAGCAGCTTGGGTCCCCCGGGAGGGCCCCCCTCCTACGAGCAGTACTTC
-	TRBV5-1	-	TRBJ1-1	14	CASSPRVSYTEAFF	TGCGCCAGCAGCCCCCGGGTATCCTACACTGAAGCTTTCTTT
few	TRBV6-2/TRBV6-3	TRBD2	TRBJ2-5	13	CASNRDYRETQYF	TGTGCCAGCAACCGGGACTATCGGGAGACCCAGTACTTC
-	TRBV27	-	TRBJ2-4	14	CASSLAGLDNEQYF	TGTGCCAGCAGTTTAGCAGGGTTGGACAATGAGCAGTACTTC
few	TRBV6-2/TRBV6-3	-	TRBJ1-1	11	CASSFGVRAFF	TGTGCCAGCAGTTTCGGAGTCAGAGCTTTCTTT
few	TRBV29-1	TRBD2	TRBJ2-1	13	CSVGGLARPEQFF	TGCAGCGTAGGAGGACTAGCGCGGCCTGAGCAGTTCTTC
once	TRBV29-1	-	TRBJ2-3	14	CSVKTAGGTDTQYF	TGCAGCGTTAAGACAGCCGGCGGGACAGATACGCAGTATTTT
-	TRBV6-2/TRBV6-3	-	TRBJ2-7	13	CASSYDLVYEQYF	TGTGCCAGCAGTTACGACCTAGTCTACGAGCAGTACTTC
few	TRBV20-1	TRBD1	TRBJ2-7	15	CSARGRDRDSYEQYF	TGCAGTGCTAGAGGACGGGACAGGGACTCCTACGAGCAGTACTTC
-	TRBV3-1	-	TRBJ2-2	16	CASSQGGVRNTGELFF	TGTGCCAGCAGCCAAGGGGGAGTCCGAAACACCGGGGAGCTGTTTTTT
once	TRBV5-6	TRBD1	TRBJ1-6	16	CASSLIGQGTNSPLHF	TGTGCCAGCAGCTTAATCGGACAGGGGACGAACTCACCCCTCCACTTT
-	TRBV20-1	-	TRBJ1-2	13	CSARVGREFGYTF	TGCAGTGCTCGCGTAGGCAGGGAATTTGGCTACACCTTC
-	TRBV11-1	TRBD2	TRBJ2-7	15	CASSSLAGGRYEQYF	TGTGCCAGCAGCTCTCTAGCGGGAGGTCGGTACGAGCAGTACTTC
-	TRBV5-1	TRBD2	TRBJ2-7	15	CASGLGSGGDYEQYF	TGCGCCAGCGGCCTCGGAAGCGGGGGGGACTACGAGCAGTACTTC
-	TRBV10-3	-	TRBJ2-1	15	CVIRRTGQPYNEQFF	TGTGTCATCAGGAGGACGGGGCAACCCTACAATGAGCAGTTCTTC
few	TRBV12-3/TRBV12-4	TRBD2	TRBJ2-7	15	CASSTSGRGSYEQYF	TGTGCCAGCAGTACTAGCGGGAGGGGCTCCTACGAGCAGTACTTC
few	TRBV20-1	TRBD1	TRBJ1-2	14	CSARKRWDSYGYTF	TGCAGTGCTAGAAAAAGGTGGGACAGCTATGGCTACACCTTC
few	TRBV5-1	-	TRBJ1-1	14	CASSQTTGVTEAFF	TGCGCCAGCAGCCAGACTACGGGGGTCACTGAAGCTTTCTTT
-	TRBV5-1	TRBD1	TRBJ2-5	15	CASSPGQALTETQYF	TGCGCCAGCAGTCCTGGACAGGCTCTCACGGAGACCCAGTACTTC
few	TRBV5-5	TRBD1	TRBJ1-6	16	CASSFPPGQGDSPLHF	TGTGCCAGCAGCTTCCCACCGGGACAGGGGGATTCACCCCTCCACTTT
-	TRBV12-3/TRBV12-4	TRBD1	TRBJ2-6	14	CASSLDRVANVRTF	TGTGCCAGCAGCCTCGACAGGGTTGCCAACGTCCGGACTTTC
-	TRBV15	-	TRBJ2-4	14	CATGGRIAKNIQYF	TGTGCCACCGGTGGGCGGATAGCCAAAAACATTCAGTACTTC
-	TRBV7-7	TRBD1	TRBJ2-5	15	CASSPKPGGGETQYF	TGTGCCAGCAGCCCCAAACCAGGGGGCGGCGAGACCCAGTACTTC
-	TRBV9	TRBD1	TRBJ2-4	14	CASSVAGTGGLQYF	TGTGCCAGCAGCGTAGCCGGGACAGGGGGCCTGCAGTACTTC
few	TRBV3-1	TRBD1	TRBJ2-7	15	CASSHLTGPSYEQYF	TGTGCCAGCAGCCACTTGACAGGGCCGTCCTACGAGCAGTACTTC
-	TRBV7-3	TRBD2	TRBJ2-3	17	CASSLRVPGGAGDTQYF	TGTGCCAGCAGCTTAAGGGTTCCGGGGGGGGCCGGTGATACGCAGTATTTT
once	TRBV5-1	-	TRBJ2-7	15	CASSLVRDGPYEQYF	TGCGCCAGCAGCTTGGTACGGGACGGTCCCTACGAGCAGTACTTC
-	TRBV3-1	-	TRBJ2-3	13	CASSQPRGDTQYF	TGTGCCAGCAGCCAGCCCAGGGGAGATACGCAGTATTTT
-	TRBV5-1	-	TRBJ2-7	15	CASSLDGGFSYEQYF	TGCGCCAGCAGCTTGGATGGCGGGTTCTCCTACGAGCAGTACTTC
-	TRBV20-1	-	TRBJ2-1	10	CSASRNEQFF	TGCAGTGCTTCAAGGAATGAGCAGTTCTTC
few	TRBV29-1	-	TRBJ1-1	12	CSVGNKNTEAFF	TGCAGCGTTGGGAACAAGAACACTGAAGCTTTCTTT
-	TRBV28	TRBD2	TRBJ2-1	14	CASTSPGLLSEQFF	TGTGCCAGCACCTCTCCGGGACTACTTTCTGAGCAGTTCTTC
-	TRBV12-3/TRBV12-4	TRBD1	TRBJ2-3	15	CASSSGQGKADTQYF	TGTGCCAGCAGCTCCGGACAGGGGAAGGCAGATACGCAGTATTTT
-	TRBV7-6	-	TRBJ1-2	13	CASSLQRNYGYTF	TGTGCCAGCAGCTTACAAAGGAACTATGGCTACACCTTC
-	TRBV6-5	TRBD2	TRBJ2-5	12	CASSYGSGKQYF	TGTGCCAGCAGTTACGGTAGCGGGAAGCAGTACTTC
few	TRBV7-3	TRBD1	TRBJ2-3	15	CASSLRQGPTDTQYF	TGTGCCAGCAGCCTCAGACAGGGCCCCACAGATACGCAGTATTTT
-	TRBV6-1	TRBD2	TRBJ2-1	17	CASGAGVAGGTYNEQFF	TGTGCCAGCGGAGCTGGGGTTGCGGGGGGCACCTACAATGAGCAGTTCTTC
once	TRBV20-1	TRBD1	TRBJ1-2	14	CSAARRDRLADYTF	TGCAGTGCTGCCCGCCGGGACAGGCTCGCGGACTACACCTTC
-	TRBV4-1	-	TRBJ1-1	17	CASSRAGGPELNTEAFF	TGCGCCAGCAGCCGCGCGGGGGGCCCCGAACTGAACACTGAAGCTTTCTTT
-	TRBV5-6	TRBD1	TRBJ2-3	17	CASSFRTGGVFGGTQYF	TGTGCCAGCAGCTTCCGGACAGGGGGCGTCTTTGGAGGTACGCAGTATTTT
few	TRBV20-1	-	TRBJ2-4	15	CSARDPMRGENIQYF	TGCAGTGCTAGAGATCCGATGAGGGGGGAAAACATTCAGTACTTC